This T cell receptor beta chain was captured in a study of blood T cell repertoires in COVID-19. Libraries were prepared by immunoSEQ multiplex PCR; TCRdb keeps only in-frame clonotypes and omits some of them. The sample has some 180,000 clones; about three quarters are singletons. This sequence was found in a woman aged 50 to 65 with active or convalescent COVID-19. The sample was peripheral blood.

The CDR3 DNA is TGTGCCAGCCGGGACAGGCTGGGGAATCAGCCCCAGCATTTT. Translation: CASRDRLGNQPQHF. The chain has TRBV19 and TRBJ1-5; TRBD1 aligns across 8 bases. CDR1 is LNHDA and CDR2 is SQIVND in the germline V gene (reference sequence). This CDR3 has 14 residues. After removal of 9 bases from V and 4 bases from J, the junction contained 8 bases not matched to a gene.